The 30 T cell receptor beta chains below come from one sample, sequenced in a study of PD-1 blockade in classical Hodgkin lymphoma. Sequencing used immunoSEQ multiplex PCR; TCRdb keeps in-frame clones, though not all of them. The table includes tens of thousands of clones, roughly 66% detected once. Every patient experienced relapse after autologous stem cell transplantation, and brentuximab vedotin exposure varied. Sequences were derived from peripheral blood mononuclear cells (PBMCs), sampled before the second cycle of nivolumab. The receptors were gathered from a human donor with classical Hodgkin lymphoma.

The rearrangement uses TRBV19 and TRBJ2-7; D unresolved. The CDR3 is 16 residues long. Germline assignment: CDR1 LNHDA and CDR2 SQIVND (reference sequence). The ends were cut back, 1 base at V and 2 bases at J, with 15 bases in the middle. CDR3 sequence: CASSIVASSQTYEQYF. CDR3 bases: TGTGCCAGTAGTATAGTGGCCAGCTCCCAAACCTACGAGCAGTACTTC. The variable domain in full, completed from reference TRBV19 and TRBJ2-7, reads DGGITQSPKYLFRKEGQNVTLSCEQNLNHDAMYWYRQDPGQGLRLIYYSQIVNDFQKGDIAEGYSVSREKKESFPLTVTSAQKNPTAFYLCASSIVASSQTYEQYFGPGTRLTVT.

The V gene is TRBV15, the J gene TRBJ2-1, with TRBD2 as a possible D gene (6 bases). V was cut by 9 bases and J by 14 bases, with 17 bases left in between. The CDR3 sequence is 11 residues long. CDR1 is LNHNV and CDR2 is YYDKDF in the germline V gene (reference sequence). Here the CDR3 DNA reads TGTGCCACAGGTATCCGGGACTTAAAGTTCTTC. As protein: CATGIRDLKFF.

The gene calls are TRBV6-5 and TRBJ1-2, with D hard to call. The CDR3 has 12 amino acids. The germline V gene encodes CDR1 MNHEY and CDR2 SVGAGI. The CDR3 is CASGRANYGYTF. In DNA, the CDR3 is TGTGCTTCCGGGAGGGCTAACTATGGCTACACCTTC.

This clone has a single count. The rearrangement uses TRBV7-9 and TRBJ2-1, with D perhaps TRBD1 (6 bases). Germline CDR1 SEHNR, CDR2 FQNEAQ (reference sequence). This CDR3 spans 17 amino acids. V gave up 1 base and J gave up 4 bases, with 17 bases separating them. In DNA form, the CDR3 reads TGTGCCAGCAGCTTAGAGGTCGTTACAGGGCAGTACAATGAGCAGTTCTTC. This translates into CASSLEVVTGQYNEQFF. Variable domain in full (rest from reference TRBV7-9 and TRBJ2-1): DTGVSQNPRHKITKRGQNVTFRCDPISEHNRLYWYRQTLGQGPEFLTYFQNEAQLEKSRLLSDRFSAERPKGSFSTLEIQRTEQGDSAMYLCASSLEVVTGQYNEQFFGPGTRLTVL.

This clone was observed a single time. CDR3 in DNA: TGCGCCAGCAGCCCCCGGGGGGCGGGAAATTTCGATACGCAGTATTTT. This sequence encodes CASSPRGAGNFDTQYF. V is TRBV5-1 and J is TRBJ2-3, with a weak D call TRBD2 (7 bases). CDR3 length: 16 residues. CDR1 and CDR2 (germline): SGHRS, YFSETQ. The ends were cut back, 4 bases at V and 6 bases at J, with 21 bases in the middle.

A note on this clone: The CDR3 end shows no conserved phenylalanine or tryptophan, and so a read error is likely. This rearrangement joins TRBV6-6 to TRBJ2-2; D ambiguous. From germline, CDR1 is MNHNY and CDR2 SVGAGI (reference sequence). Trimming removed 1 base from V and 4 bases from J, with 4 bases in between. The CDR3 consists of 13 residues. CDR3 in amino acids: CASSYLVTGELFL. CDR3 DNA: TGTGCCAGCAGTTACTTGGTCACCGGGGAGCTGTTTCTT.

The genes are TRBV6-7 and TRBJ1-5, with unresolved D. TRBV6-7 is identified as an open reading frame with a role that is uncertain. Trimming left V 9 bases short and J 5 bases short, with 2 bases between. The CDR3 extends over 9 amino acids. CDR3: CARYQPQHF. The CDR3 DNA reads as TGTGCCAGGTATCAGCCCCAGCATTTT.

In nucleotides, the CDR3 is TGTGCCAGCAGCCTAGGGGGGCACCCCCAGTTCTTC. Encoded protein: CASSLGGHPQFF. This sequence joins TRBV6-1 and TRBJ2-1; D assignment may be TRBD1 or TRBD2 (6 bases each). The CDR3 has 12 residues. CDR1 is MNHNS, CDR2 SASEGT, per germline. V lost 6 bases and J lost 13, with 16 bases in between.

This rearrangement joins TRBV5-1 to TRBJ1-2; D is ambiguous. Germline V CDR1 and CDR2: SGHRS, YFSETQ. Trimming took 4 bases from V and 4 from J, leaving 11 bases between them. This CDR3 is built from 13 residues. The CDR3 DNA is TGCGCCAGCAGCCTGACATTAGGCTATGGCTACACCTTC. It specifies CASSLTLGYGYTF.

The genes are TRBV6-1 and TRBJ2-7, with D perhaps TRBD2 (5 bases). The length of the CDR3 is 15 residues. Germline V gene lookup returns CDR1 MNHNS and CDR2 SASEGT. Between the trimmed V and J ends, which lost 1 base and 6 bases, there was a span of 16 bases. The chain's CDR3 is CASSEGVASPIEQYF. CDR3 DNA sequence: TGTGCCAGCAGTGAAGGGGTGGCTAGCCCCATCGAGCAGTACTTC.

The gene calls are TRBV2 and TRBJ2-5, with TRBD1 identical over 10 bases. In germline, CDR1 is SNHLY, CDR2 FYNNEI. The CDR3 is 12 residues long. V lost 8 bases to trimming and J lost 5 bases; unmatched junction nucleotides: 2. CDR3 nucleotides: TGTGCCAGCGGGGGACAGGGGGAGACCCAGTACTTC. Its translation is CASGGQGETQYF.

The chain uses TRBV30 and TRBJ2-6, with 11 nucleotides matching TRBD2. Per the germline V gene, CDR1 is GTSNPN and CDR2 is SVGIG (reference sequence). V shed 1 base, J shed 1 base, and the junction held 9 bases outside the gene matches. This CDR3 spans 19 amino acids. CDR3 sequence reads: CAWSARLAGPTSGANVLTF. The CDR3 DNA is TGTGCCTGGAGTGCCCGACTAGCGGGACCCACATCTGGGGCCAACGTCCTGACTTTC.

This chain uses TRBV6-5 with TRBJ1-1; no clear D gene. In germline, CDR1 is MNHEY, CDR2 SVGAGI. The germline V and J ends were trimmed by 0 bases and 0 bases, with 8 bases remaining between them. CDR3 size: 15 residues. The CDR3 DNA reads TGTGCCAGCAGTTACTCGAGGCAGTTGAACACTGAAGCTTTCTTT. Amino acids: CASSYSRQLNTEAFF.

The chain has TRBV6-5 and TRBJ2-3; no reliable D call. The CDR3 contains 13 residues. Between the trimmed V and J ends, which lost 6 bases and 2 bases, there was a span of 9 bases. Germline V gene sequence: CDR1 MNHEY, CDR2 SVGAGI. The CDR3 DNA is TGTGCCAGCAGCCCCTGGGACACAGATACGCAGTATTTT. Amino acids: CASSPWDTDTQYF.

The rearrangement joins TRBV27 to TRBJ2-3; 7 nucleotides agree with TRBD1. The CDR3 is 14 residues long. The V gene's germline CDR1 is MNHEY and CDR2 SMNVEV (reference sequence). The trim removed 10 bases at V and 1 base at J, leaving 8 bases unmatched. The CDR3 DNA follows: TGTGCCACCCGATCTGGGACAGGCACAGATACGCAGTATTTT. It specifies CATRSGTGTDTQYF.

The chain has TRBV27 and TRBJ2-7; a possible D gene is TRBD2 (6 bases). V shed 6 bases and J shed 0 bases, with 12 bases lying between them. Looked up from germline, CDR1 is MNHEY and CDR2 is SMNVEV (reference sequence). This CDR3 comprises 14 residues. The CDR3 reads CASRTGESSYEQYF. The CDR3 nucleotides read TGTGCCAGCAGAACGGGAGAGAGCTCCTACGAGCAGTACTTC.

The chain carries TRBV2 and TRBJ1-6; 7 bases fit TRBD1. V dropped 5 bases and J dropped 10; count of bases not matched to a gene: 5. This CDR3 spans 13 amino acids. The germline V gene has CDR1 SNHLY and CDR2 FYNNEI. The CDR3 nucleotides read TGTGCCAGCAGTCAGGGGGAGAGATCACCCCTCCACTTT. Translated: CASSQGERSPLHF.

V usage is TRBV21-1 and J usage is TRBJ2-7. TRBV21-1 is marked as a pseudogene. The CDR3 totals 10 residues. CDR3 amino acids: CASSKVQGLF. CDR3 bases: TGTGCCAGCAGCAAAGTTCAAGGGCTCTTC.

CDR3 in amino acids: CASSLERPDGYGYTF. In nucleotides, the CDR3 is TGTGCCAGCAGCTTAGAGAGACCGGACGGCTATGGCTACACCTTC. V is TRBV7-9 and J is TRBJ1-2; no clear D. Between the trimmed V and J ends, which lost 1 base and 4 bases, there was a span of 13 bases. CDR3 size: 15 residues. Per the germline V gene, CDR1 is SEHNR and CDR2 is FQNEAQ (reference sequence).

The genes are TRBV27 and TRBJ2-7; 11 positions agree with TRBD1. Germline V gene sequence: CDR1 MNHEY, CDR2 SMNVEV (reference sequence). This CDR3 is built from 15 residues. Trimming cost V 3 bases and J 2 bases; bases outside gene matches: 3. The CDR3 spells CASSFGTGGPYEQYF. The CDR3 DNA reads as TGTGCCAGCAGTTTCGGGACAGGGGGTCCCTACGAGCAGTACTTC.

The chain combines TRBV6-6 with TRBJ2-7, with D possibly being TRBD1 (5 bases). Looked up from germline, CDR1 is MNHNY and CDR2 is SVGAGI (reference sequence). There are 11 residues in the CDR3. Trimming stripped 9 bases from V and 1 base from J, with 7 bases between. The CDR3 sequence: CASQGSYEQYF. In DNA form, the CDR3 reads TGTGCCAGTCAGGGTTCCTACGAGCAGTACTTC.

The rearrangement joins TRBV19 to TRBJ2-2, with D possibly TRBD2 on 6 matching bases. Germline V gene data show CDR1 as LNHDA and CDR2 as SQIVND (reference sequence). The CDR3 has 14 amino acids. V lost 5 bases and J 6 bases, leaving 13 bases between the germline ends. DNA for the CDR3: TGTGCCAGTAGTCGGCGCGGGATGGCCGGGGAGCTGTTTTTT. It is translated as CASSRRGMAGELFF.

Comments on this clone: The CDR3 does not close with the conserved phenylalanine or tryptophan, likely indicating a read error. The DNA is left out, because the CDR3 cannot be placed on it with certainty; the CDR3 is given as TCRdb lists it. The chain carries TRBV5-1 and TRBJ1-6. The CDR3 extends over 8 residues, inclusive of both ends. CDR1 is SGHRS, CDR2 YFSETQ, per germline. CDR3 sequence reads: CASPRGKA.

The rearrangement uses TRBV10-3 and TRBJ2-3, with 9 bases identical to TRBD1. Looked up from germline, CDR1 is ENHRY and CDR2 is SYGVKD. The CDR3 is made up of 15 amino acids. V trimming: 3 bases; J trimming: 7 bases; junction bases outside the gene matches: 8. DNA for the CDR3: TGTGCCATCAGTGACGGGACAGGGAAAAAGCATACGCAGTATTTT. Translating it yields CAISDGTGKKHTQYF.

This chain links TRBV30 with TRBJ1-1, with D tentatively TRBD1 (6 bases). CDR1 GTSNPN and CDR2 SVGIG come from the germline V gene (reference sequence). The CDR3 has 13 amino acids. The V end was cut by 2 bases, the J end by 0 bases, with 7 bases between. Here the CDR3 DNA reads TGTGCCTGGAGTAGACAGGTGAACACTGAAGCTTTCTTT. Protein: CAWSRQVNTEAFF. The full variable domain, in which reference TRBV30 and TRBJ1-1 provide the parts outside the CDR3, is SQTIHQWPATLVQPVGSPLSLECTVEGTSNPNLYWYRQAAGRGLQLLFYSVGIGQISSEVPQNLSASRPQDRQFILSSKKLLLSDSGFYLCAWSRQVNTEAFFGQGTRLTVV.

This clone has only one observation. The identical CDR3 is also encoded by other nucleotide sequences in the sample. This chain links TRBV5-1 with TRBJ2-5; D ambiguous. Looked up from germline, CDR1 is SGHRS and CDR2 is YFSETQ. With 0 bases removed from V and 1 base from J, the gap between germline ends came to 1 base. This CDR3 has 12 amino acids. CDR3 coding DNA: TGCGCCAGCAGCTTGGGCCAAGAGACCCAGTACTTC. It codes for CASSLGQETQYF.

This clone was picked up one time. The rearrangement links TRBV6-5 to TRBJ2-3, with D perhaps matching TRBD2 (6 bases). V was shortened by 7 bases and J by 12 bases, with 14 bases between the two germline ends. CDR3 size: 11 residues. Germline values: CDR1 MNHEY, CDR2 SVGAGI. The CDR3 region has the DNA TGTGCCAGCACTCTAGGAGGGTCCCAGTATTTT. This translates into CASTLGGSQYF.

Only a few counts were recorded for this clone. The chain recombines TRBV30 with TRBJ2-1, with TRBD2 identical over 7 bases. In germline, CDR1 is GTSNPN, CDR2 SVGIG (reference sequence). The CDR3 consists of 16 residues. Losses at the gene ends were 4 bases for V and 6 bases for J; bases not matched to a gene: 15. The CDR3 sequence is CAWTKNGGGRTNEQFF. The CDR3 DNA reads as TGTGCCTGGACCAAGAATGGGGGGGGTAGAACCAATGAGCAGTTCTTC.

The gene calls are TRBV11-3 and TRBJ1-1; D gene unclear. CDR3 length equals 15 residues. Germline CDR1 and CDR2: SGHNT and YENEEA. Between the trimmed V and J ends, which lost 4 bases and 1 base, there was a span of 13 bases. This CDR3 reads CASSSALGSNTEAFF. CDR3 nucleotide sequence: TGTGCCAGCAGCTCAGCTCTGGGCTCGAACACTGAAGCTTTCTTT.

The chain recombines TRBV6-1 with TRBJ1-5; 7 bases agree with TRBD1. Trimming at V came to 6 bases and at J to 0 bases, leaving 5 bases not matched to a gene. The CDR3 extends over 15 amino acids. Germline V gene lookup returns CDR1 MNHNS and CDR2 SASEGT. The CDR3 region has the DNA TGTGCCAGCAGGGGACAGCCCGATAGCAATCAGCCCCAGCATTTT. It translates to CASRGQPDSNQPQHF.